The 30 T cell receptor beta chains below all came from one sample that was sequenced in a study of T-cell memory formation after mild COVID-19 (dated by TCRdb to the early 2020s). The library relied on 5' RACE. Instrument used: Illumina NovaSeq 6000. In-frame beta chains were kept once TCRdb had trimmed the public reads at Q25 with fastp and called clones with MiXCR. Records with the same CDR3 protein are collapsed into one entry carrying the most frequent genes and DNA. The sample table holds roughly 89,000 distinct CDR3 sequences, of which around 15% were seen once. Around two fifths of the sample is held by the ten biggest clonotypes. Source material: PBMCs or a T cell subset sorted from them (not recorded which). The source of these receptors is a man aged 18 to 30 who had mild COVID-19 (a few samples of this study predate the infection). The sample titles of this study are shuffled in the database, so cell type and time point are left out; the donor was told from shared clones.

V is TRBV11-2 and J is TRBJ2-1; unclear D gene. This CDR3 comprises 13 residues. V shed 3 bases and J shed 4 bases, with 7 bases lying between them. Germline V CDR1 and CDR2: SGHAT, FQNNGV. The CDR3 DNA reads as TGTGCCAGCAGCTTGGCCTCTTACAATGAGCAGTTCTTC. This gives the protein CASSLASYNEQFF.

A few counts support this clonotype. The chain is built from TRBV9 and TRBJ2-3; D remains ambiguous. Trimming stripped 0 bases from V and 1 base from J, with 6 bases between. Germline CDR1 is SGDLS and CDR2 is YYNGEE. This CDR3 comprises 14 residues. The CDR3 here is CASSVDRGTDTQYF. CDR3 coding DNA: TGTGCCAGCAGCGTAGATAGGGGCACAGATACGCAGTATTTT.

V gene TRBV4-1 combines with J gene TRBJ1-5, with D unresolved. The CDR3 sequence is 14 residues long. Trimming pared 0 bases from V and 6 bases from J, leaving 9 bases between. The germline V gene has CDR1 MGHRA and CDR2 YSYEKL. The CDR3 nucleotides are TGCGCCAGCAGCCAAGAAAACATTATTCAGCCCCAGCATTTT. Its translation is CASSQENIIQPQHF.

A few counts support this clonotype. The rearrangement links TRBV12-3 or TRBV12-4 to TRBJ2-1, with D possibly TRBD1 on 6 matching bases. The CDR3 contains 15 residues. The germline V and J ends were trimmed by 4 bases and 9 bases, with 19 bases remaining between them. CDR3 sequence: CASSSNRVVGFEQFF. CDR3 DNA: TGTGCCAGCAGTTCGAACAGGGTAGTGGGCTTTGAGCAGTTCTTC.

In this sample, this clonotype turned up a few times. The chain has TRBV12-3 or TRBV12-4 and TRBJ2-1; TRBD2 matches 15 bases. Trimming took 8 bases from V and 7 from J; bases not matched to a gene: 9. This CDR3 contains 16 residues. CDR3 coding DNA: TGTGCCAGCCGCGGACTAGCGGGGGGGCCGGAGAATGAGCAGTTCTTC. Protein sequence: CASRGLAGGPENEQFF.

This clonotype was observed a handful of times. The gene calls are TRBV4-3 and TRBJ2-1; D is uncertain. This CDR3 is 16 amino acids long. Trimming removed 0 bases at V and 0 bases at J, with 9 bases between. Germline V gene lookup returns CDR1 LGHNA and CDR2 YSLEER. The DNA of the CDR3 is TGCGCCAGCAGCCAAGATGGCCGGAGCTCCTACAATGAGCAGTTCTTC. Amino acid sequence: CASSQDGRSSYNEQFF.

The V gene is TRBV11-2, the J gene TRBJ2-1; TRBD2 aligns across 14 bases. Germline loops: CDR1 SGHAT, CDR2 FQNNGV. Trimming cost V 5 bases and J 8 bases; bases outside gene matches: 8. This CDR3 is built from 16 residues. In DNA form, the CDR3 reads TGTGCCAGCAGCCTCGGGACTAGCGGGGGCAATTATGAGCAGTTCTTC. As protein: CASSLGTSGGNYEQFF.

This chain uses TRBV7-2 with TRBJ2-7, with D hard to call. V gave up 1 base and J gave up 5 bases, with 6 bases separating them. Germline CDR1 and CDR2: SGHTA and FQGNSA. CDR3 size: 12 residues. This CDR3 reads CASSLERNEQYF. DNA of the CDR3: TGTGCCAGCAGCTTAGAGAGGAACGAGCAGTACTTC.

The J gene is TRBJ2-1, the V gene TRBV4-3; D not certain. CDR3 length: 14 residues. V shed 4 bases and J shed 7 bases, with 14 bases lying between them. Germline V CDR1 and CDR2: LGHNA, YSLEER. The CDR3 DNA follows: TGCGCCAGCAGCCCAACTTGGGATTTGAATGAGCAGTTCTTC. It yields the protein CASSPTWDLNEQFF.

This chain uses TRBV6-2 or TRBV6-3 with TRBJ1-5; 10 bases fit TRBD1. Germline V gene data show CDR1 as MNHEY and CDR2 as SVGEGT. The CDR3 totals 15 residues. Losses at the gene ends were 6 bases for V and 1 base for J; bases not matched to a gene: 3. The CDR3 is CASSRGQGSNQPQHF. CDR3 nucleotide sequence: TGTGCCAGCAGCCGGGGACAGGGGAGCAATCAGCCCCAGCATTTT.

The gene calls are TRBV12-3 or TRBV12-4 and TRBJ1-4; D is undetermined. There are 15 residues in the CDR3. Trimming took off 6 bases at V and 6 bases at J, with 17 bases between the two ends. CDR3 loop: CASSRQGRGDEKLFF. The CDR3 nucleotides read TGTGCCAGCAGCAGACAAGGGCGCGGCGATGAAAAACTGTTTTTT.

This clonotype was counted many times. The chain joins TRBV4-3 to TRBJ2-1; TRBD2 matches 9 bases. Germline V gene lookup returns CDR1 LGHNA and CDR2 YSLEER. The CDR3 loop spans 17 amino acids. V lost 0 bases to trimming and J lost 3 bases; unmatched junction nucleotides: 6. This CDR3 is CASSQDGRGGVYNEQFF. In DNA, the CDR3 is TGCGCCAGCAGCCAAGATGGGCGGGGGGGCGTCTACAATGAGCAGTTCTTC.

The J gene is TRBJ2-5, the V gene TRBV11-2, with 10 bases identical to TRBD2. Germline V gene sequence: CDR1 SGHAT, CDR2 FQNNGV. CDR3 size: 15 residues. J lost 4 bases, V lost 5 bases, and 7 bases had no gene match. For the CDR3, the DNA is TGTGCCAGCAGCCCCACACTAGCGGGGCCAGAGACCCAGTACTTC. It yields the protein CASSPTLAGPETQYF.

This clonotype has only a few counts. CDR3 sequence: CASSLFRDTGELFF. CDR3 bases: TGCGCCAGCAGCTTGTTCAGGGACACCGGGGAGCTGTTTTTT. This sequence joins TRBV5-1 and TRBJ2-2, with D perhaps matching TRBD1 (5 bases). Germline CDR1 reads SGHRS; CDR2 reads YFSETQ. This CDR3 comprises 14 residues. V lost 1 base to trimming and J lost 3 bases, with 7 bases between them.

The gene calls are TRBV6-2 or TRBV6-3 and TRBJ1-2; 9 bases line up with TRBD1. The CDR3 loop spans 16 amino acids. Germline V gene lookup returns CDR1 MNHEY and CDR2 SVGEGT. The J segment lost 2 bases and the V segment lost 2 bases, leaving 6 bases of the junction unmatched. The CDR3 DNA reads as TGTGCCAGCAGTTACCTAAGCGGGACAGGGAACTATGGCTACACCTTC. Its protein product is CASSYLSGTGNYGYTF.

The sample holds a few counts of this clonotype. The J gene is TRBJ1-2, the V gene TRBV6-5, with TRBD1 identical over 8 bases. Trimming removed 4 bases from V and 2 bases from J; junction bases left unmatched: 12. CDR1 MNHEY and CDR2 SVGAGI come from the germline V gene. This CDR3 is 17 amino acids long. The CDR3 region has the DNA TGTGCCAGCAGTTCACCATGGACAGGGTCTACAAACTATGGCTACACCTTC. This encodes CASSSPWTGSTNYGYTF.

The chain recombines TRBV11-3 with TRBJ2-7; 7 positions agree with TRBD1. CDR1 SGHNT and CDR2 YENEEA come from the germline V gene. This CDR3 spans 17 amino acids. V dropped 0 bases and J dropped 2; count of bases not matched to a gene: 10. This CDR3 is CASSLDGPGQITYEQYV. The CDR3, as DNA: TGTGCCAGCAGCTTAGATGGGCCGGGACAGATCACCTACGAGCAGTACGTC.

At least ten counts were recorded for this clonotype. The CDR3 nucleotides are TGTGCCAGCAGTGACGGGGCCGGGGGTGCAGATACGCAGTATTTT. Translated, it gives CASSDGAGGADTQYF. The chain joins TRBV6-4 to TRBJ2-3; tentatively, D is TRBD2 (6 bases). Between the trimmed V and J ends, which lost 2 bases and 4 bases, there was a span of 13 bases. Germline CDR1 reads MRHNA; CDR2 reads SNTAGT. The CDR3 loop spans 15 amino acids.

The chain uses TRBV2 and TRBJ1-1; D uncertain. CDR3 length: 12 amino acids. Germline V gene lookup returns CDR1 SNHLY and CDR2 FYNNEI. V shed 4 bases and J shed 2 bases, with 5 bases lying between them. The CDR3 sequence: CASSVTNTEAFF. DNA of the CDR3: TGTGCCAGCAGTGTCACAAACACTGAAGCTTTCTTT.

This clonotype was recorded at least ten times. CDR3 loop: CASRAGTGGSYEQYF. The CDR3 region has the DNA TGCGCCAGCAGGGCCGGGACAGGGGGCTCCTACGAGCAGTACTTC. The gene calls are TRBV4-1 and TRBJ2-7; 11 positions agree with TRBD1. Germline CDR1 is MGHRA and CDR2 is YSYEKL. J was trimmed by 0 bases and V by 6 bases; bases with no gene match: 4. The CDR3 has 15 residues.

This clonotype was seen only a few times. This rearrangement joins TRBV12-3 or TRBV12-4 to TRBJ1-4; weak D call: TRBD1 (6 bases). The CDR3 contains 17 residues. Trimming removed 3 bases from V and 2 bases from J, with 16 bases in between. CDR3: CASSFVVGGATNEKLFF. Here the CDR3 DNA reads TGTGCCAGCAGTTTTGTAGTCGGGGGGGCGACTAATGAAAAACTGTTTTTT.

There are a few counts of this clonotype. The CDR3 nucleotides are TGTGCCAGTAATCTGCAGGGCCGCAACACTGAAGCTTTCTTT. Translating gives CASNLQGRNTEAFF. The chain employs TRBV19 and TRBJ1-1, with a possible D match to TRBD1 (5 bases). Per the germline V gene, CDR1 is LNHDA and CDR2 is SQIVND (reference sequence). Trimming left V 7 bases short and J 2 bases short, with 14 bases between. This CDR3 has 14 amino acids. The full variable domain, rest sourced from reference TRBV19 and TRBJ1-1, is DGGITQSPKYLFRKEGQNVTLSCEQNLNHDAMYWYRQDPGQGLRLIYYSQIVNDFQKGDIAEGYSVSREKKESFPLTVTSAQKNPTAFYLCASNLQGRNTEAFFGQGTRLTVV.

The gene calls are TRBV11-2 and TRBJ1-2; 8 bases align to TRBD1. The ends lost 5 bases at V and 0 bases at J; junction bases unmatched: 5. This CDR3 has 15 residues. Germline lookup yields CDR1 SGHAT and CDR2 FQNNGV. CDR3 coding DNA: TGTGCCAGCAGCGCCCGGGACAGGACTAACTATGGCTACACCTTC. Amino acids: CASSARDRTNYGYTF.

The sample holds a few counts of this clonotype. The rearrangement uses TRBV7-9 and TRBJ2-3; D is perhaps TRBD2 (7 bases). Germline V lookup: CDR1 SEHNR, CDR2 FQNEAQ (reference sequence). The CDR3 runs to 16 residues. V was clipped by 5 bases and J by 5 bases, with 20 bases between them. CDR3 in DNA: TGTGCCAGCAGCGTTCGGGGGGCCCGGTACGAAGATACGCAGTATTTT. It translates to CASSVRGARYEDTQYF.

This clonotype is categorized as medium-sized. The chain is built from TRBV6-6 and TRBJ2-1, with D possibly matching TRBD2 (5 bases). Trimming took 6 bases from V and 4 from J, leaving 25 bases between them. The CDR3 loop spans 18 amino acids. Germline V lookup: CDR1 MNHNY, CDR2 SVGAGI (reference sequence). Here the CDR3 reads CASSLEPPGEPGYNEQFF. In DNA, the CDR3 is TGTGCCAGCAGCCTCGAACCCCCCGGGGAGCCGGGATACAATGAGCAGTTCTTC.

This clonotype was recorded a few times. CDR3 DNA sequence: TGTGCCAGCAGTTACTCAGACAACACCGGGGAGCTGTTTTTT. It specifies CASSYSDNTGELFF. The V and J genes are TRBV6-5 and TRBJ2-2; unclear D gene. V lost 0 bases to trimming and J lost 2 bases, with 4 bases between them. CDR3 size: 14 residues. Per germline, CDR1 MNHEY and CDR2 SVGAGI.

The chain uses TRBV20-1 and TRBJ2-2; D perhaps matches TRBD2 (6 bases). V dropped 5 bases and J dropped 3 bases, with 16 bases sitting between them. The length of the CDR3 is 15 residues. In germline, CDR1 is DFQATT, CDR2 SNEGSKA (reference sequence). CDR3 nucleotides: TGCAGTGCTGCGAAAACTGGGACTGACACCGGGGAGCTGTTTTTT. It is translated as CSAAKTGTDTGELFF.

This clonotype turned up a few times. The chain uses TRBV10-3 and TRBJ2-1; 14 positions agree with TRBD2. Germline loops: CDR1 ENHRY, CDR2 SYGVKD. This CDR3 contains 15 residues. V shed 6 bases and J 7 bases; nucleotides not matched to a gene: 5. The CDR3 nucleotides are TGTGCCATCAGGACTAGCGGGGGGGCCGGTAATGAGCAGTTCTTC. Translated: CAIRTSGGAGNEQFF.

The V call is TRBV5-5, the J call TRBJ2-3; TRBD2 matches at 10 bases. The V and J ends lost 4 bases and 6 bases, in that order; junction bases with no gene match: 11. CDR3 length equals 16 residues. CDR1 is SGHKS and CDR2 is YYEKEE in the germline V gene (reference sequence). As DNA, the CDR3 is TGTGCCAGCAGCCCCCCGCTAGCGGGGGCCTCCGATACGCAGTATTTT. As protein: CASSPPLAGASDTQYF.

The chain carries TRBV27 and TRBJ2-1, with unresolved D. The CDR3 runs 12 residues. Germline CDR1 MNHEY, CDR2 SMNVEV (reference sequence). Trimming removed 6 bases at V and 2 bases at J, with 5 bases between. The CDR3 nucleotides are TGTGCCAGCAGATATACCTACAATGAGCAGTTCTTC. This sequence encodes CASRYTYNEQFF.